This TCR beta chain was sequenced during a study of beta chain features in type 1 diabetes. Points from the study as a whole: Insertions at VDJ junctions were less frequent in type 1 diabetes patients. These patients also deleted more nucleotides at the same junctions. The naive, central memory and Treg TCRB repertoires showed an apparent similarity that was greater among patients than among healthy donors.

Sequencing targeted expressed TCRB transcripts, as all isolated RNA had been reverse transcribed. Measured with immunoSEQ multiplex PCR; TCRdb has only the in-frame clones, and not every one. In the table there are roughly 300,000 clones, around 8% of which are singletons. This clone was seen only a few times. Its specificity is unknown. Germline CDR1 and CDR2: SNHLY and FYNNEI. This CDR3 has 14 residues. V was cut by 3 bases and J by 5 bases, with 11 bases left in between. This chain links TRBV2 with TRBJ1-5; tentatively, D is TRBD1 (5 bases). The material sequenced was central memory CD4+ T cells from blood. This clonotype was sampled from a woman aged 18-35 years in good health. CDR3 nucleotides: TGTGCCAGCAGTGAGTGGGGCACAGATCAGCCCCAGCATTTT. This sequence encodes CASSEWGTDQPQHF.